What follows are 29 T cell receptor beta chains derived from one specimen sequenced in a study of blood T cell repertoires in COVID-19. Libraries were prepared by immunoSEQ multiplex PCR; TCRdb keeps only in-frame clonotypes and omits some of them. The sample yields approximately 180,000 clones, 70% to 90% seen once. Material for sequencing was peripheral blood. These receptors were obtained from a man in his sixties with active or convalescent COVID-19.

The J gene is TRBJ2-4, the V gene TRBV6-1; D may be TRBD2 (5 bases). The CDR3 length is 16 residues. Germline V gene sequence: CDR1 MNHNS, CDR2 SASEGT. Trimming stripped 2 bases from V and 6 bases from J, with 17 bases between. CDR3 sequence reads: CASSELDLRRRNIQYF. DNA of the CDR3: TGTGCCAGCAGTGAATTGGACCTGAGGAGGAGAAACATTCAGTACTTC.

This clone was detected once. V gene TRBV7-2 combines with J gene TRBJ1-6, with 10 bases that match TRBD1. Germline-derived CDR1 and CDR2 are SGHTA and FQGNSA. With 5 bases clipped from V and 7 bases from J, the junction kept 17 bases outside the gene matches. This CDR3 spans 19 amino acids. As DNA, the CDR3 is TGTGCCAGCAGCGCCCATAGGACAGGGGGAAAAACGGGGAATTCACCCCTCCACTTT. Its translation: CASSAHRTGGKTGNSPLHF.

This clone has only one observation. The CDR3 loop is CASTPGETGGYTF. CDR3 DNA sequence: TGTGCCAGCACCCCGGGGGAGACGGGGGGCTACACCTTC. The chain combines TRBV3-1 (or the pseudogene TRBV3-2) with TRBJ1-2; D is perhaps TRBD1 (5 bases). Trimming took 7 bases from V and 8 from J, leaving 17 bases between them. From germline, CDR1 is LGHDT and CDR2 YNNKEL (reference sequence). The CDR3 is 13 residues long.

The chain couples TRBV21-1 to TRBJ2-7; the table gives TRBD1 as D, unverified against the DNA. TRBV21-1 is designated a pseudogene. This CDR3 spans 15 amino acids. CDR3: CASSNSDRVTYEQYF. CDR3 sequence (DNA): TGTGCCAGCAGCAATTCGGACAGGGTCACCTACGAGCAGTACTTC.

V gene TRBV2 combines with J gene TRBJ2-3, with D possibly TRBD2 on 5 matching bases. Germline CDR1 reads SNHLY; CDR2 reads FYNNEI. The CDR3 is 12 amino acids. V shed 5 bases and J shed 4 bases, with 7 bases lying between them. The CDR3 DNA follows: TGTGCCAGCAGTAAGGGAGCAGATACGCAGTATTTT. It encodes CASSKGADTQYF.

V usage is TRBV5-6 and J usage is TRBJ1-2, with 8 bases fitting TRBD1. After removal of 4 bases from V and 4 bases from J, the junction contained 9 bases not matched to a gene. The CDR3 has 15 amino acids. Germline V gene sequence: CDR1 SGHDT, CDR2 YYEEEE. In DNA form, the CDR3 reads TGTGCCAGCAGCAATACAGGGGGGGCCCTCTATGGCTACACCTTC. Translating it yields CASSNTGGALYGYTF.

The chain links TRBV5-1 to TRBJ2-5; D unclear. The ends were cut back, 4 bases at V and 5 bases at J, with 12 bases in the middle. This CDR3 spans 13 amino acids. Germline V gene sequence: CDR1 SGHRS, CDR2 YFSETQ. As DNA, the CDR3 is TGCGCCAGCAGCACCCAACCGCGGGAGACCCAGTACTTC. This codes for CASSTQPRETQYF.

Only one count was recorded for this clone. The chain has TRBV7-9 and TRBJ2-4, with 7 nucleotides matching TRBD2. This CDR3 has 16 residues. V was clipped by 5 bases and J by 3 bases; unmatched bases: 10. CDR1 SEHNR and CDR2 FQNEAQ come from the germline V gene (reference sequence). The CDR3 loop is CASSLGEGYDKNIQYF. CDR3 coding DNA: TGTGCCAGCAGCCTGGGGGAGGGTTATGACAAAAACATTCAGTACTTC.

The chain combines TRBV6-5 with TRBJ2-3; TRBD2 aligns across 7 bases. Germline lookup yields CDR1 MNHEY and CDR2 SVGAGI. The CDR3 has 15 amino acids. Trimming took 7 bases from V and 0 from J; bases not matched to a gene: 7. For the CDR3, the DNA is TGTGCCAGCAACCGACTAGCTGCCAGCACAGATACGCAGTATTTT. This encodes CASNRLAASTDTQYF.

The V and J genes are TRBV24-1 and TRBJ2-7; possibly TRBD1 for D (5 bases). The V end lost 3 bases, the J end lost 7 bases, and 6 bases lay between the germline ends. Germline V CDR1 and CDR2: KGHDR, SFDVKD. The CDR3 spans 11 residues. The CDR3 reads CATSDNREQYF. The CDR3, as DNA: TGTGCCACCAGTGATAACAGGGAGCAGTACTTC.

This chain joins TRBV5-1 and TRBJ2-1; TRBD2 matches 8 bases. After removal of 4 bases from V and 2 bases from J, the junction contained 11 bases not matched to a gene. The CDR3 covers 17 residues. Per germline, CDR1 SGHRS and CDR2 YFSETQ. CDR3 sequence: CASSPGRAGVTYNEQFF. As DNA, the CDR3 is TGCGCCAGCAGCCCCGGGCGAGCGGGGGTGACCTACAATGAGCAGTTCTTC.

V usage is TRBV4-2 and J usage is TRBJ2-7; 9 bases are a match to TRBD2. Germline assignment: CDR1 LGHNA and CDR2 YNFKEQ. V shed 1 base and J 5 bases; nucleotides not matched to a gene: 6. This CDR3 contains 15 residues. The CDR3 region has the DNA TGTGCCAGCAGCCAAGGGGCGGGGGGGCCCAACGAGCAGTACTTC. It yields the protein CASSQGAGGPNEQYF.

The V and J genes are TRBV15 and TRBJ2-7; D may be TRBD1 (5 bases). In germline, CDR1 is LNHNV, CDR2 YYDKDF (reference sequence). This CDR3 is built from 14 residues. The V end lost 1 base, the J end lost 4 bases, and 11 bases lay between the germline ends. DNA for the CDR3: TGTGCCACCAGCAGAGTGCGCCAGGGTTACGAGCAGTACTTC. Amino acids: CATSRVRQGYEQYF.

This clone was recorded only once. The rearrangement uses TRBV6-1 and TRBJ1-4; TRBD1 agrees at 11 bases. The ends lost 0 bases at V and 3 bases at J; junction bases unmatched: 0. In germline, CDR1 is MNHNS, CDR2 SASEGT. This CDR3 has 16 amino acids. CDR3 bases: TGTGCCAGCAGTGAAGCGGACAGGGGGCCTAATGAAAAACTGTTTTTT. It codes for CASSEADRGPNEKLFF.

V is TRBV12-3 or TRBV12-4 and J is TRBJ2-1; 9 bases are shared with TRBD1. Losses at the gene ends were 3 bases for V and 14 bases for J; bases not matched to a gene: 2. The CDR3 totals 11 residues. The DNA of the CDR3 is TGTGCCAGCAGTTTTGGGACAGGGAAGTTCTTC. It codes for CASSFGTGKFF.

V and J are TRBV18 and TRBJ1-1; D unresolved. V lost 1 base to trimming and J lost 6 bases, with 15 bases between them. Germline assignment: CDR1 KGHSH and CDR2 LQKENI. This CDR3 is 15 amino acids long. The CDR3 protein is CASSPRLEGRAEAFF. DNA for the CDR3: TGTGCCAGCTCACCACGCCTTGAAGGGAGAGCTGAAGCTTTCTTT.

In its sample, this clone was seen once. The chain uses TRBV27 and TRBJ2-7, with D possibly TRBD1 on 5 matching bases. The V end was cut by 7 bases, the J end by 3 bases, with 19 bases between. The CDR3 is 15 residues long. Germline-derived CDR1 and CDR2 are MNHEY and SMNVEV (reference sequence). This CDR3 is CASTLGPGKIYEQYF. CDR3 DNA: TGTGCCAGCACCCTCGGGCCAGGGAAGATCTACGAGCAGTACTTC.

The CDR3 nucleotides read TGTGCCATCAGGGAGGACAGGGGGGGCGAAAAACTGTTTTTT. Protein sequence: CAIREDRGGEKLFF. The V gene is TRBV10-3, the J gene TRBJ1-4; the match to TRBD1 covers 10 bases. The CDR3 sequence is 14 residues long. Trimming took 6 bases from V and 8 from J; bases not matched to a gene: 6. Germline CDR1 and CDR2: ENHRY and SYGVKD.

This clone was seen more than once but under ten times. The chain employs TRBV19 and TRBJ2-3; 10 bases agree with TRBD2. V gave up 1 base and J gave up 0 bases; unmatched junction bases: 7. This CDR3 spans 18 amino acids. CDR1 LNHDA and CDR2 SQIVND come from the germline V gene (reference sequence). The CDR3 reads CASSIAGTSVSSTDTQYF. Written as DNA, the CDR3 is TGTGCCAGTAGTATAGCTGGGACTAGCGTCTCTAGCACAGATACGCAGTATTTT.

V and J are TRBV6-5 and TRBJ1-5; the match to TRBD1 covers 10 bases. V lost 7 bases, J lost 7 bases, and 7 bases stayed unmatched. Germline lookup yields CDR1 MNHEY and CDR2 SVGAGI. The CDR3 is made up of 14 amino acids. The CDR3 nucleotides are TGTGCCAGCATCAAGACAGGGGGCCGACAGCCCCAGCATTTT. Translating gives CASIKTGGRQPQHF.

The chain couples TRBV19 to TRBJ1-2, with D perhaps matching TRBD1 (6 bases). Trimming pared 6 bases from V and 8 bases from J, leaving 16 bases between. This CDR3 has 13 residues. Germline assignment: CDR1 LNHDA and CDR2 SQIVND (reference sequence). The CDR3 bases are TGTGCCAGTAGCGAAACAGGGTTACGGGGCTACACCTTC. Translation gives CASSETGLRGYTF.

The chain carries TRBV2 and TRBJ1-4; tentatively, D is TRBD1 (5 bases). The V gene lost 5 bases and the J gene lost 8 bases, with 18 bases spanning the gap. Germline CDR1 and CDR2: SNHLY and FYNNEI. CDR3 size: 15 residues. CDR3 protein: CASSSRTLGGEKLFF. Written as DNA, the CDR3 is TGTGCCAGCAGTAGTAGGACCCTCGGGGGGGAAAAACTGTTTTTT.

The J gene is TRBJ2-7, the V gene TRBV3-1 (or the pseudogene TRBV3-2); 13 bases match TRBD2. CDR3 length equals 16 residues. With V trimmed by 0 bases and J by 6 bases, 5 bases remained unmatched. Germline loops: CDR1 LGHDT, CDR2 YNNKEL (reference sequence). CDR3 DNA: TGTGCCAGCAGCCAAGATCAGGGACTAGCGGGGCGCGAGCAGTACTTC. Encoded protein: CASSQDQGLAGREQYF.

The gene calls are TRBV5-1 and TRBJ2-3; 8 nucleotides match TRBD1. The germline V gene has CDR1 SGHRS and CDR2 YFSETQ. This CDR3 comprises 14 residues. The J segment lost 5 bases and the V segment lost 4 bases, leaving 6 bases of the junction unmatched. The CDR3 loop is CASSPQGAGDTQYF. CDR3 nucleotides: TGCGCCAGCAGCCCCCAGGGGGCTGGAGATACGCAGTATTTT.

This clone was seen only once. V gene TRBV19 combines with J gene TRBJ2-3, with D possibly TRBD1 on 5 matching bases. CDR1 is LNHDA and CDR2 is SQIVND in the germline V gene (reference sequence). The CDR3 is made up of 15 amino acids. The V end lost 5 bases, the J end lost 3 bases, and 15 bases lay between the germline ends. The chain's CDR3 is CASSPFPGFTDTQYF. CDR3 nucleotide sequence: TGTGCCAGTAGTCCATTCCCAGGGTTTACAGATACGCAGTATTTT.

The chain combines TRBV21-1 with TRBJ2-1; no check of the table's D call, TRBD2, against the DNA was made. TRBV21-1 is a listed pseudogene. CDR3 length equals 12 residues. The CDR3 loop reads CASSPRGYEQFF. CDR3 nucleotide sequence: TGTGCCAGCAGTCCTAGAGGATATGAGCAGTTCTTC.

This clone was seen a single time. The rearrangement links TRBV18 to TRBJ2-2, with D possibly being TRBD1 (6 bases). CDR1 and CDR2 from the germline V gene are KGHSH and LQKENI. This CDR3 comprises 18 residues. V gave up 2 bases and J gave up 1 base, with 17 bases separating them. CDR3 nucleotide sequence: TGTGCCAGCTCACCATCTTATTCCGGGACAAGGAACACCGGGGAGCTGTTTTTT. Translated, it gives CASSPSYSGTRNTGELFF.

The genes are TRBV30 and TRBJ2-7, with D maybe TRBD2 (6 bases). CDR1 is GTSNPN and CDR2 is SVGIG in the germline V gene (reference sequence). The length of the CDR3 is 13 residues. The germline V and J ends were trimmed by 1 base and 6 bases, with 13 bases remaining between them. The CDR3 sequence: CAWSDEGGGEQYF. CDR3 bases: TGTGCCTGGAGTGACGAGGGAGGAGGCGAGCAGTACTTC.

CDR3 coding DNA: TGTGCCAGCAGCCCCCAGGGGGGCTGGGATGAGCAGTTCTTC. This gives the protein CASSPQGGWDEQFF. The rearrangement joins TRBV7-9 to TRBJ2-1; tentatively, D is TRBD1 (7 bases). The CDR3 covers 14 residues. Trimming removed 5 bases at V and 8 bases at J, with 16 bases between. Germline V gene sequence: CDR1 SEHNR, CDR2 FQNEAQ (reference sequence).